This T cell receptor (beta chain) was captured in a study of blood T cell repertoires in COVID-19. Study background: COVID-19 samples, acute and convalescent, were from the United States, Italy and Spain.

Study processing details: By means of reference gene primer amplification, nucleated cell counts were estimated. The data were produced by immunoSEQ multiplex PCR, yet TCRdb's version contains in-frame clones alone and is incomplete. V, J and clone size were drawn from that table, and D and trimming were deduced from the DNA. The table lists 150,000 to 200,000 clones, about 87% of them singletons, with 1.6% in the top ten. Trimming left V 2 bases short and J 2 bases short, with 7 bases between. The V gene's germline CDR1 is MNHEY and CDR2 SVGAGI. The CDR3 runs 14 residues. The sequencing sample was made of peripheral blood. This chain uses TRBV6-5 with TRBJ2-1, with D uncertain. The source of this sequence is a woman aged 50 to 65 with acute or convalescent COVID-19. CDR3 sequence (DNA): TGTGCCAGCAGTTACGGCTTGACCTACAATGAGCAGTTCTTC. As protein: CASSYGLTYNEQFF.